A single sample is the source of the 20 T cell receptor beta chains below, sequenced in a study of identical twins. In TCRdb, the 5' RACE reads were re-called with MiXCR into one record per CDR3 protein. The data show about 530,000 distinct CDR3 sequences, approximately 14% seen once. The same data also went into a second study, on yellow fever vaccine responses in identical twins.

Material for sequencing was CD4+ T cells sorted from blood. These receptor sequences come from a woman under 30 in good health.

The V gene is TRBV12-3 or TRBV12-4, the J gene TRBJ2-2; D is perhaps TRBD2 (6 bases). The CDR3 is 14 residues long. V lost 6 bases, J lost 2 bases, and 10 bases lay in between. The CDR3 is CASSWGLNTGELFF. In DNA, the CDR3 is TGTGCCAGCAGCTGGGGACTCAACACCGGGGAGCTGTTTTTT.

This rearrangement joins TRBV11-1 to TRBJ2-3; tentatively, D is TRBD2 (6 bases). Looked up from germline, CDR1 is SGHAT and CDR2 is FQDESV (reference sequence). V was cut by 2 bases and J by 4 bases, with 25 bases left in between. This CDR3 has 19 amino acids. The CDR3 reads CASSLRRGVAGSLPDTQYF. The CDR3 DNA follows: TGTGCCAGCAGCTTAAGGAGGGGTGTTGCGGGCTCACTACCAGATACGCAGTATTTT.

The gene calls are TRBV3-1 and TRBJ1-1; D perhaps matches TRBD1 (5 bases). Germline values: CDR1 LGHDT, CDR2 YNNKEL (reference sequence). The CDR3 has 14 amino acids. With 4 bases removed from V and 6 bases from J, the gap between germline ends came to 15 bases. This CDR3 reads CASSLNSGGAEAFF. CDR3 sequence (DNA): TGTGCCAGCAGCCTCAACAGTGGGGGGGCTGAAGCTTTCTTT.

This clonotype has more than one count but fewer than ten. V and J are TRBV3-1 and TRBJ2-5; D is uncertain. The ends were cut back, 2 bases at V and 0 bases at J, with 10 bases in the middle. The CDR3 sequence is 15 residues long. CDR1 LGHDT and CDR2 YNNKEL come from the germline V gene (reference sequence). The CDR3 region is CASSQSTANQETQYF. The CDR3 DNA sequence: TGTGCCAGCAGCCAATCGACGGCAAACCAAGAGACCCAGTACTTC.

V gene TRBV6-2 or TRBV6-3 combines with J gene TRBJ2-2; TRBD1 or TRBD2 may be the D gene (5 bases each). CDR3 size: 15 residues. The V end was cut by 7 bases, the J end by 1 base, with 13 bases between. CDR1 is MNHEY, CDR2 SVGEGT, per germline. As DNA, the CDR3 is TGTGCCAGCACCGGGGCGCTATTGAACACCGGGGAGCTGTTTTTT. It is translated as CASTGALLNTGELFF.

This clonotype came up a few times. The chain joins TRBV14 to TRBJ2-2, with no clear D. The ends were cut back, 1 base at V and 7 bases at J, with 10 bases in the middle. The CDR3 covers 14 residues. Germline CDR1 and CDR2: SGHDN and FVKESK. The CDR3 protein is CASSQAGLGGELFF. CDR3 sequence (DNA): TGTGCCAGCAGCCAAGCCGGATTGGGCGGGGAGCTGTTTTTT.

This clonotype was observed many times. The chain is built from TRBV24-1 and TRBJ2-7, with 9 bases that match TRBD2. After removal of 4 bases from V and 0 bases from J, the junction contained 3 bases not matched to a gene. The germline CDR1 and CDR2 sequences are KGHDR and SFDVKD. CDR3 size: 15 residues. The CDR3 nucleotides are TGTGCCACCAGTGACCCGACTAGCGGCTCCTACGAGCAGTACTTC. Translated, it gives CATSDPTSGSYEQYF.

This clonotype was counted only a few times. V usage is TRBV12-3 or TRBV12-4 and J usage is TRBJ2-5, with 8 bases fitting TRBD1. This CDR3 has 15 amino acids. V shed 3 bases, J shed 4 bases, and the junction held 7 bases outside the gene matches. The CDR3 loop reads CASSFNRGIGETQYF. The CDR3 DNA sequence: TGTGCCAGCAGTTTCAACAGGGGGATCGGAGAGACCCAGTACTTC.

This clonotype was recorded a few times. The chain joins TRBV5-1 to TRBJ2-1; tentatively, D is TRBD2 (5 bases). The V end lost 0 bases, the J end lost 6 bases, and 16 bases lay between the germline ends. The germline gives CDR1 SGHRS, CDR2 YFSETQ. The CDR3 consists of 16 residues. CDR3 in amino acids: CASSLALDLRANEQFF. As DNA, the CDR3 is TGCGCCAGCAGCTTGGCCCTAGATTTGAGGGCCAATGAGCAGTTCTTC.

This clonotype has more than one count but fewer than ten. The V and J genes are TRBV11-2 and TRBJ2-1, with 9 bases aligning to TRBD1. Germline lookup yields CDR1 SGHAT and CDR2 FQNNGV. The V gene end was trimmed by 6 bases and the J gene end by 5 bases; junction bases not matched to a gene: 11. The CDR3 is 16 amino acids. The CDR3 here is CASRPLQGASNNEQFF. The CDR3 nucleotides read TGTGCCAGCAGACCCCTACAGGGGGCTTCGAACAATGAGCAGTTCTTC.

This clonotype was seen a few times. This chain uses TRBV6-1 with TRBJ2-1, with D possibly being TRBD2 (6 bases). CDR1 and CDR2 (germline): MNHNS, SASEGT. Trimming removed 5 bases at V and 7 bases at J, with 15 bases between. This CDR3 region has 14 residues. For the CDR3, the DNA is TGTGCCAGCAGTCTAATAGCGGTAAATAATGAGCAGTTCTTC. Its protein is CASSLIAVNNEQFF.

The gene calls are TRBV4-2 and TRBJ1-6; possibly TRBD1 for D (5 bases). Deletions cut 1 base from V and 9 bases from J, with 7 bases between. Germline V gives CDR1 LGHNA, CDR2 YNFKEQ. The CDR3 covers 13 residues. The CDR3 DNA reads as TGTGCCAGCAGCCAAGGGGGGATTTCACCCCTCCACTTT. This gives the protein CASSQGGISPLHF.

This clonotype was counted many times. V usage is TRBV12-3 or TRBV12-4 and J usage is TRBJ2-4; TRBD1 agrees at 7 bases. Losses at the gene ends were 8 bases for V and 3 bases for J; bases not matched to a gene: 7. The CDR3 loop spans 14 amino acids. CDR3 in DNA: TGTGCCAGCGAGGGGGCGCAGGGCAAAAACATTCAGTACTTC. This translates into CASEGAQGKNIQYF.

This chain connects TRBV10-3 to TRBJ2-1; 9 bases fit TRBD2. This CDR3 is built from 18 residues. V lost 5 bases, J lost 4 bases, and 15 bases stayed unmatched. Germline assignment: CDR1 ENHRY and CDR2 SYGVKD. The DNA of the CDR3 is TGTGCCATCAGTCCATCTCGCGGGAGGGCCTCAAGGTACAATGAGCAGTTCTTC. It yields the protein CAISPSRGRASRYNEQFF.

The chain uses TRBV29-1 and TRBJ2-7; TRBD1 might be the D (6 bases). Germline V gene lookup returns CDR1 SQVTM and CDR2 ANQGSEA. The CDR3 length is 13 residues. V lost 7 bases and J lost 4, with 17 bases in between. The CDR3: CSALQGPGYEQYF. The CDR3 DNA reads as TGCAGCGCGTTACAGGGACCGGGGTACGAGCAGTACTTC.

This chain connects TRBV28 to TRBJ2-7; D is uncertain. Between the trimmed V and J ends, which lost 2 bases and 0 bases, there was a span of 11 bases. The CDR3 has 15 amino acids. Looked up from germline, CDR1 is MDHEN and CDR2 is SYDVKM. The CDR3 DNA reads as TGTGCCAGCAGTTTAGAAGGCCCGACCTCCTACGAGCAGTACTTC. This translates into CASSLEGPTSYEQYF.

This CDR3 is CASSLASVSNQPQHF. In nucleotides, the CDR3 is TGTGCCAGCAGCTTGGCCTCAGTGAGCAATCAGCCCCAGCATTTT. This chain joins TRBV5-5 and TRBJ1-5; D is unresolved. The CDR3 length is 15 residues. Trimming took 0 bases from V and 1 from J, leaving 8 bases between them. Germline V gives CDR1 SGHKS, CDR2 YYEKEE (reference sequence).

This clonotype was picked up a small number of times. The rearrangement uses TRBV5-1 and TRBJ1-5; D unclear. This CDR3 comprises 14 residues. V lost 0 bases and J 0 bases, leaving 4 bases between the germline ends. CDR1 and CDR2 (germline): SGHRS, YFSETQ. CDR3 in amino acids: CASSLESSNQPQHF. The DNA for the CDR3 is TGCGCCAGCAGCTTGGAGTCTAGCAATCAGCCCCAGCATTTT.

This clonotype came up a few times. V and J are TRBV19 and TRBJ2-1, with 8 bases matching TRBD1. Unmatched junction bases numbered 7, after V lost 3 bases and J lost 12 bases. Germline lookup yields CDR1 LNHDA and CDR2 SQIVND (reference sequence). CDR3 length: 13 amino acids. The CDR3 nucleotides read TGTGCCAGTAGTATTGGGGGACAGGTTGGGCAGTTCTTC. Translating gives CASSIGGQVGQFF.

V gene TRBV5-6 combines with J gene TRBJ1-6; tentative D call: TRBD1 (6 bases). Trimming removed 1 base from V and 5 bases from J, with 13 bases in between. Germline assignment: CDR1 SGHDT and CDR2 YYEEEE. The CDR3 spans 16 residues. CDR3 in amino acids: CASSLSTGWNNSPLHF. In DNA, the CDR3 is TGTGCCAGCAGCTTGTCAACAGGGTGGAATAATTCACCCCTCCACTTT.